The entry below gives a single T cell receptor (beta chain) sequence along with its context. Its antigen is not known. PCR amplification relied on 60 Vbeta primers (plus 13 Jbeta primers). Libraries were prepared by immunoSEQ multiplex PCR; TCRdb keeps only in-frame clonotypes and omits some of them. This table holds approximately 100,000 clones. The data were taken from a study of cytomegalovirus exposure and HLA in healthy donors. About the research overall: Unique TCRs from HLA-typed donors, 75 million to 100 million of them, were held in an early data release. The study placed over 65% of its roughly 430 genotyped donors in the Caucasian-associated ancestry cluster.

Study-level findings and limits: Later analysis suggested most CMV-associated TCR beta chains were HLA-restricted. An analysis that was carried out later associated 15,000 to 20,000 TCR beta sequences with HLA alleles at 0.05 false discovery rate.

This CDR3 contains 11 residues. CDR1 and CDR2 (germline): SEHNR, FQNEAQ (reference sequence). V lost 5 bases to trimming and J lost 1 base, with 2 bases between them. The chain combines TRBV7-9 with TRBJ2-5; D not resolved. The source is a man aged 35 to 55 in good health and CMV-seronegative. Sequencing was performed on PBMCs. Here the CDR3 reads CASSRQETQYF. The CDR3 DNA reads as TGTGCCAGCAGCCGCCAAGAGACCCAGTACTTC.